This is a list of T cell receptor beta chains from one sample in a study of graft-versus-host responses after intestinal transplantation. No antigens are known for them. TCRdb's copy holds only in-frame clones and misses some; the assay was immunoSEQ multiplex PCR. The table records some 100,000 clones, 85% to 95% of them present only once. The sample was unstimulated CD8+ T cells sorted from spleen or lymph node cells, taken before transplant. The receptors here all came from a human donor who was the organ donor for an intestinal transplant. Both conserved end residues are part of each CDR3. The D gene is left open where the match is weak. Clone size is stated in some rows and not others, as once, few, many or a class when expanded.

v_call	clone_size	d_call	j_call	cdr3_aa	cdr3_nt
TRBV6-1	NA	NA	TRBJ1-1	CASSDPDGGVGMNTEAFF	TGTGCCAGCAGTGACCCTGACGGGGGGGTCGGGATGAACACTGAAGCTTTCTTT
TRBV5-1	NA	NA	TRBJ2-7	CASSLQGGSSYEQYF	TGCGCCAGCAGCTTGCAAGGGGGAAGCTCCTACGAGCAGTACTTC
TRBV29-1	NA	TRBD1	TRBJ2-7	CSVTGQSAYEQYF	TGCAGCGTAACGGGACAGAGTGCCTACGAGCAGTACTTC
TRBV29-1	NA	TRBD1	TRBJ1-1	CSADRDGMNTEAFF	TGCAGCGCCGACAGGGACGGCATGAACACTGAAGCTTTCTTT
TRBV6-1	few	NA	TRBJ2-7	CASSEGGGLYEQYF	TGTGCCAGCAGTGAAGGCGGAGGGCTCTACGAGCAGTACTTC
TRBV9	once	TRBD1	TRBJ1-2	CASTLGGTGVAYGYTF	TGTGCCAGCACCCTAGGCGGGACAGGGGTAGCCTATGGCTACACCTTC
TRBV4-1	NA	NA	TRBJ2-1	CASSQEGLLAPNGQFF	TGCGCCAGCAGCCAGGAAGGACTACTAGCCCCCAATGGGCAGTTCTTC
TRBV5-6	NA	NA	TRBJ2-7	CASSLPISHDSDEQYF	TGTGCCAGCAGCTTGCCCATATCACACGACAGTGACGAGCAGTACTTC
TRBV11-3	NA	TRBD1	TRBJ2-5	CASSLVLGGEETQYF	TGTGCCAGCAGCTTAGTTTTAGGGGGCGAAGAGACCCAGTACTTC
TRBV19	NA	TRBD1	TRBJ1-2	CATFDRGYGYTF	TGTGCCACTTTCGACAGGGGGTATGGCTACACCTTC
TRBV10-2	NA	TRBD1	TRBJ2-1	CASSESQTGVHEQFF	TGCGCCAGCAGTGAGTCGCAAACAGGGGTTCATGAGCAGTTCTTC
TRBV5-4	once	TRBD2	TRBJ2-1	CASSGGTAGDEQFF	TGTGCCAGCAGCGGCGGGACCGCGGGGGATGAGCAGTTCTTC
TRBV5-8	NA	NA	TRBJ1-3	CASSYLVFSGNTIYF	TGTGCCAGCAGCTACTTGGTATTCTCTGGAAACACCATATATTTT
TRBV27	NA	NA	TRBJ2-7	CASSEGGEQYF	TGTGCCAGCAGCGAGGGGGGGGAGCAGTACTTC
TRBV30	NA	NA	TRBJ1-1	CAWSSGQLNTEAFF	TGTGCCTGGAGTAGCGGGCAATTGAACACTGAAGCTTTCTTT
TRBV4-1	NA	TRBD2	TRBJ2-5	CASSRLGLAGGTQETQYF	TGCGCCAGCAGCCGCTTGGGACTAGCGGGGGGAACGCAAGAGACCCAGTACTTC
TRBV7-6	NA	TRBD1	TRBJ2-2	CASSHQGAGELFF	TGTGCCAGCAGCCACCAGGGGGCCGGGGAGCTGTTTTTT
TRBV5-4	once	TRBD1	TRBJ2-5	CASSLDRGEETQYF	TGTGCCAGCAGCCTTGACAGGGGAGAAGAGACCCAGTACTTC
TRBV5-5	NA	NA	TRBJ2-2	CASSGFLQGDTGELFF	TGTGCCAGCAGCGGATTCCTACAGGGAGACACCGGGGAGCTGTTTTTT
TRBV7-7	NA	NA	TRBJ2-1	CASSLELNNEQFF	TGTGCCAGCAGCTTAGAACTCAACAATGAGCAGTTCTTC
TRBV6-6	NA	NA	TRBJ2-7	CASSSGEQYF	TGTGCCAGCAGTTCGGGCGAGCAGTACTTC
TRBV6-4	NA	NA	TRBJ2-3	CASSGGGKVRDTQYF	TGTGCCAGCAGTGGGGGCGGGAAGGTCAGAGATACGCAGTATTTT
TRBV6-6	NA	NA	TRBJ2-3	CASTPAGPYGDTQYF	TGTGCCAGCACCCCAGCGGGTCCATACGGGGATACGCAGTATTTT
TRBV20-1	NA	NA	TRBJ2-2	CSVMNTGELFF	TGCAGTGTAATGAACACCGGGGAGCTGTTTTTT
TRBV25-1	NA	TRBD1	TRBJ1-4	CASSEYFGTGDEKLFF	TGTGCCAGCAGTGAATATTTTGGGACAGGGGATGAAAAACTGTTTTTT
TRBV30	few	TRBD2	TRBJ2-7	CAWIQRTSGIYEQYF	TGTGCCTGGATTCAGAGGACTAGCGGGATCTACGAGCAGTACTTC
TRBV5-4	NA	NA	TRBJ2-3	CASSPFLAGLPDTQYF	TGTGCCAGCAGCCCCTTTTTGGCAGGGTTGCCAGATACGCAGTATTTT
TRBV5-1	NA	NA	TRBJ2-7	CASRGSSYEQYF	TGCGCCAGTCGGGGGAGCTCCTACGAGCAGTACTTC
TRBV25-1	NA	NA	TRBJ1-1	CASSEWAGRAAFF	TGTGCCAGCAGTGAGTGGGCAGGGAGGGCAGCTTTCTTT
TRBV7-9	NA	NA	TRBJ2-2	CASSIGTGVFPGELFF	TGTGCCAGCAGTATAGGAACGGGAGTATTCCCCGGGGAGCTGTTTTTT
TRBV2	once	NA	TRBJ1-1	CASIRGQNTEAFF	TGTGCCAGCATCCGCGGACAGAACACTGAAGCTTTCTTT
TRBV19	NA	NA	TRBJ1-5	CASSILAGLYQPQHF	TGTGCCAGTAGTATCCTGGCAGGACTATATCAGCCCCAGCATTTT
TRBV7-3	NA	NA	TRBJ1-1	CASSHRGTPEAFF	TGTGCCAGCAGCCACCGAGGGACTCCAGAAGCTTTCTTT
TRBV5-1	NA	NA	TRBJ1-4	CASSYGETGFNEKLFF	TGCGCCAGCAGCTATGGAGAAACAGGGTTTAATGAAAAACTGTTTTTT
TRBV6-6	NA	TRBD1	TRBJ1-2	CASSRFVTGDGYTF	TGTGCCAGCAGTAGATTCGTCACAGGGGATGGCTACACCTTC
TRBV29-1	NA	NA	TRBJ1-2	CSVEDPGTNYGYTF	TGCAGCGTTGAAGACCCCGGGACAAACTATGGCTACACCTTC
TRBV7-9	NA	TRBD1	TRBJ2-5	CASSTRDRGGETQYF	TGTGCCAGCAGCACCCGGGACAGGGGAGGGGAGACCCAGTACTTC
TRBV4-1	NA	NA	TRBJ2-1	CASSPGIFNEQFF	TGCGCCAGCAGCCCCGGGATATTCAATGAGCAGTTCTTC
TRBV30	NA	TRBD2	TRBJ2-1	CAWSVFWREASGNNEQFF	TGTGCCTGGAGTGTATTCTGGAGGGAGGCTAGCGGAAACAATGAGCAGTTCTTC
TRBV28	once	NA	TRBJ2-6	CASSLEVAGANVLTF	TGTGCCAGCAGCTTAGAGGTAGCTGGGGCCAACGTCCTGACTTTC
TRBV7-3	once	NA	TRBJ2-1	CASSLVGAGYNEQFF	TGTGCCAGCAGCTTAGTAGGGGCCGGCTACAATGAGCAGTTCTTC
TRBV4-1	NA	NA	TRBJ2-6	CASSQDVAGSPLLWAEVLTF	TGCGCCAGCAGCCAAGACGTGGCTGGGTCCCCCCTGCTCTGGGCTGAGGTCCTGACTTTC
TRBV6-5	NA	NA	TRBJ2-3	CASSYPTGPTDTQYF	TGTGCCAGCAGTTATCCCACAGGCCCCACAGATACGCAGTATTTT